A selection of T cell receptor beta chains follows, all from one sample in a study of tumor and adjacent non-tumor tissue in lung cancer. TCRdb reprocessed the multiplex PCR reads via MiXCR and lists one record per CDR3 protein. The table records more than 75,000 distinct CDR3 sequences, 80% of them present only once. Specimen: distant non-tumor lung tissue. These receptors all stem from a man in his fifties or sixties with small cell lung cancer. Each CDR3 is given with its conserved first and last residue. A D gene is named only where the DNA matches it firmly. Where a row states a size, it is once, few, many or the class of an expanded clone; other rows omit it.

d_gene | abundance | v_gene | CDR3aa
- | - | TRBV10-3 | CGISSRETGIYGYTF
- | - | TRBV29-1 | CSVDPGREETQYF
- | - | TRBV11-2 | CASSSLVLTERETQYF
TRBD2 | - | TRBV4-2 | CISKLAGDDGGELVF
- | medium-sized | TRBV11-2 | CASSLDSRAGNTIYF
TRBD1 | - | TRBV6-1 | CASSHRGDVDTQYF
- | many | TRBV29-1 | CSVYEGEGQFF
- | once | TRBV6-2/TRBV6-3 | CVSGPANRKTYTQYF
TRBD2 | - | TRBV12-3/TRBV12-4 | CASSPYSGGHEAQYF
- | - | TRBV5-1 | CASSLPGAEETQYF
- | - | TRBV6-1 | CASSVGTRVAGGELFF
TRBD2 | - | TRBV20-1 | CSASGLAVHYNEQYF
- | once | TRBV11-2 | CASSLAAGHNEQFF
TRBD2 | once | TRBV6-6 | CASRQTSGQETQYF
TRBD2 | - | TRBV11-2 | CVSSSGGGASGSIYNEQFF
TRBD1 | - | TRBV29-1 | CSVIQGAGELFF
TRBD2 | - | TRBV12-3/TRBV12-4 | CASCSTSGIYNEQFF
- | - | TRBV10-3 | CAINRDGAEAFF
- | once | TRBV10-2 | CASSESRAVESTDMQYF
- | - | TRBV20-1 | CRARDHKETEQFF
- | once | TRBV4-1 | CASSERIGALGQPQHF
- | few | TRBV29-1 | CSESSGTDTQYF
- | - | TRBV12-3/TRBV12-4 | CTRSIMDREETQYF
- | - | TRBV4-2 | CARNQNLRANTGELSF
- | many | TRBV12-3/TRBV12-4 | CASSLPVGNTIYF
TRBD2 | - | TRBV29-1 | CSVEAGDTDTQYF
- | - | TRBV6-1 | CAISLDTRNTIYF
- | - | TRBV29-1 | CSSTGIFQNTEAFF
- | - | TRBV7-9 | CTSSLLRTRRDTQYF
- | - | TRBV11-1 | CDISSEGKTEAFF
TRBD1 | - | TRBV6-2/TRBV6-3 | CVSSWDSSYEQYF
TRBD2 | - | TRBV29-1 | CSVASGRASYADMQYF
TRBD1 | - | TRBV12-3/TRBV12-4 | CASCLGGAGQSPLHF
- | - | TRBV11-2 | CVSTLWYEHNNEQFF
- | - | TRBV29-1 | CSVDATVTDTQYF
- | medium-sized | TRBV11-2 | CASSLEPGNNEQFF
TRBD1 | - | TRBV29-1 | CSVRDRERYGYTF
- | - | TRBV11-3 | CASSFGEYTYEQYF
TRBD1 | - | TRBV6-2/TRBV6-3 | CASSRRDRGTYNEQFF
TRBD2 | - | TRBV20-1 | CNASPLAGGVNEQFF
TRBD2 | once | TRBV3-1 | CASSFGLAPNNEQFF
TRBD2 | many | TRBV14 | CASSQGTSGSLRQFF
- | once | TRBV6-1 | CASSVGAYSIGELFF
- | - | TRBV20-1 | CSAIGTSGYDEQFF
- | - | TRBV7-9 | CAKSLAQGSSYNEQFF
- | many | TRBV20-1 | CSASSSTEAFF
- | - | TRBV11-3 | CTRKGTESGSPTDMQYF
- | - | TRBV11-2 | CADSITFLDTQYF